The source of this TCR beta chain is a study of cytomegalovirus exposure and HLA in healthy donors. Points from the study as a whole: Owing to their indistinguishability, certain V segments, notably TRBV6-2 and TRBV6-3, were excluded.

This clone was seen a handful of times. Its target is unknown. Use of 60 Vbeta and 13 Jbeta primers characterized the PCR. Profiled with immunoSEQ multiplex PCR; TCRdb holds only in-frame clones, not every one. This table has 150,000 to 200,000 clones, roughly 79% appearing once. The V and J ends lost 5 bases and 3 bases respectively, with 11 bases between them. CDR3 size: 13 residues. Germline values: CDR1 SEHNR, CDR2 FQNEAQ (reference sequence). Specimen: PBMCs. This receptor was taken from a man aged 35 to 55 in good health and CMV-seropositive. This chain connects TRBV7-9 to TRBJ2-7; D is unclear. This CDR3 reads CASSHRAGYEQYF. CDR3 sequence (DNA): TGTGCCAGCAGCCACCGCGCCGGCTACGAGCAGTACTTC.